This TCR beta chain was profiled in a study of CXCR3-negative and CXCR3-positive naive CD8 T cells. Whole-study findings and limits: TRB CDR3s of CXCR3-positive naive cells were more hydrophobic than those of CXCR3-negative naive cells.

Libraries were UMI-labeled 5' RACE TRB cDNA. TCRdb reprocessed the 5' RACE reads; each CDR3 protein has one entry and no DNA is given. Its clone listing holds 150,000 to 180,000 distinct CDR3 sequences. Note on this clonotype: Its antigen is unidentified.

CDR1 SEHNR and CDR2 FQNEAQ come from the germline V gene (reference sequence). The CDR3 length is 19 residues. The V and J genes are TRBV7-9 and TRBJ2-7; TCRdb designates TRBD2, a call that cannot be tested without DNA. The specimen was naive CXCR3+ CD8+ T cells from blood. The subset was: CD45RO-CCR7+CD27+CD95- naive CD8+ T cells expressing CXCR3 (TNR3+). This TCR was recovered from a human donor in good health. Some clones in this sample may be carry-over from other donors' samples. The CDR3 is CASSSTGLAGGPSIYEQYF.